Shown below are 2 T cell receptor beta chains from a single sample sequenced in a study of blood T cell repertoires in COVID-19. Libraries were prepared by immunoSEQ multiplex PCR; TCRdb keeps only in-frame clonotypes and omits some of them. The profile shows approximately 210,000 clones, around nine tenths of them singletons. Sequenced sample: PBMCs or T cells enriched from blood (not recorded which). The receptors were sampled from a man aged 30 to 45 in a cohort exposed to, infected with or recovered from COVID-19 (not recorded which).

This clone is labeled as large. Written as DNA, the CDR3 is TGTGCCAGCAGTTACTCCGGGACTAGAACCTCCAATGAGCAGTTCTTC. Translation gives CASSYSGTRTSNEQFF. The rearrangement joins TRBV6-5 to TRBJ2-1; 8 nucleotides match TRBD2. Germline V gene data show CDR1 as MNHEY and CDR2 as SVGAGI. The J segment lost 6 bases and the V segment lost 0 bases, leaving 7 bases of the junction unmatched. The CDR3 loop spans 16 amino acids.

This clone was picked up one time. This chain links TRBV3-1 (or the pseudogene TRBV3-2) with TRBJ2-1, with TRBD2 identical over 7 bases. The CDR3 loop spans 16 amino acids. Trimming took 4 bases from V and 8 from J; bases not matched to a gene: 14. Germline loops: CDR1 LGHDT, CDR2 YNNKEL (reference sequence). CDR3 coding DNA: TGTGCCAGCAGCCGGATTCTAGCGGCCCTTTTCGATGAGCAGTTCTTC. Amino acids: CASSRILAALFDEQFF.